These T cell receptor beta chains were read from a single sample in a study of cytomegalovirus exposure and HLA in healthy donors. The protocol was immunoSEQ multiplex PCR, while the TCRdb copy is restricted to in-frame clones and leaves out a portion. The sample holds roughly 190,000 clones, roughly 70% seen once. Sequencing used PBMCs. The receptor set was obtained from a woman aged 25 to 39 in good health and CMV-seronegative. CDR3s include the opening cysteine and the closing phenylalanine or tryptophan. A D gene is named only where the DNA matches it firmly. A clone size is listed for some rows: how often the clone was seen (once, few, many), or a class if it is expanded.

size	J	D	V	CDR3	DNA
-	TRBJ2-7	TRBD1	TRBV10-3	CAISETDRGGYEQYF	TGTGCCATCAGTGAGACGGACAGGGGGGGCTACGAGCAGTACTTC
-	TRBJ2-7	-	TRBV18	CASSRDNEQYF	TGTGCCAGCTCCCGGGACAACGAGCAGTACTTC
-	TRBJ1-3	-	TRBV19	CASTYSADSGNTIYF	TGTGCCAGTACCTATTCGGCGGACTCTGGAAACACCATATATTTT
-	TRBJ1-3	TRBD1	TRBV29-1	CSVETGGSGNTIYF	TGCAGCGTTGAGACAGGGGGTTCTGGAAACACCATATATTTT
-	TRBJ2-7	TRBD2	TRBV9	CASGGGGATYEQYF	TGTGCCAGCGGGGGGGGAGGGGCAACCTACGAGCAGTACTTC
-	TRBJ1-1	-	TRBV29-1	CSVPRGVANTEAFF	TGCAGCGTGCCCCGGGGGGTCGCGAACACTGAAGCTTTCTTT
-	TRBJ2-3	TRBD2	TRBV19	CASSLPGGTDTQYF	TGTGCCAGTAGTTTACCGGGAGGGACAGATACGCAGTATTTT
-	TRBJ1-2	-	TRBV21-1	CASSRLYGYTF	TGTGCCAGCAGCAGACTCTATGGCTACACCTTC
-	TRBJ1-2	TRBD1	TRBV7-8	CASSTHRDSTNGYTF	TGTGCCAGCAGCACGCACCGGGACAGTACCAATGGCTACACCTTC
-	TRBJ1-3	-	TRBV9	CASSVWGGAQNTIYF	TGTGCCAGCAGCGTCTGGGGAGGGGCCCAAAACACCATATATTTT
-	TRBJ1-4	-	TRBV13	CASSPRADSKLFF	TGTGCCAGCAGCCCCCGCGCGGACAGCAAACTGTTTTTT
-	TRBJ1-2	-	TRBV25-1	CASSEPELSANYGYTF	TGTGCCAGCAGTGAACCAGAACTATCAGCTAACTATGGCTACACCTTC
-	TRBJ2-5	-	TRBV7-3	CASRALLQETQYF	TGTGCCTCGCGTGCACTATTACAAGAGACCCAGTACTTC
-	TRBJ1-6	TRBD1	TRBV4-1	CASSQVYRGSTPLHF	TGCGCCAGCAGCCAAGTATACAGGGGTTCTACACCCCTCCACTTT
once	TRBJ1-1	TRBD1	TRBV13	CASSAYTGGDTEAFF	TGTGCCAGCAGCGCGTATACAGGGGGTGATACTGAAGCTTTCTTT
-	TRBJ2-7	-	TRBV5-4	CASSFATGTYEQYF	TGTGCCAGCAGCTTTGCAACAGGGACCTACGAGCAGTACTTC
-	TRBJ2-2	-	TRBV7-9	CASSSPGLWNTGELFF	TGTGCCAGCAGTTCGCCGGGACTTTGGAACACCGGGGAGCTGTTTTTT
-	TRBJ2-5	-	TRBV7-9	CASSLEYRDRETQYF	TGTGCCAGCAGCCTAGAATACAGGGATAGGGAGACCCAGTACTTC
-	TRBJ2-2	-	TRBV11-2	CASSNPYTGELFF	TGTGCCAGCAGCAATCCATACACCGGGGAGCTGTTTTTT
few	TRBJ2-2	TRBD2	TRBV7-9	CATGFSGMGDTGELFF	TGTGCCACCGGATTTAGCGGGATGGGGGACACCGGGGAGCTGTTTTTT
-	TRBJ1-5	-	TRBV7-8	CASSLDAPGPQHF	TGTGCCAGCAGCTTAGATGCGCCGGGGCCCCAGCATTTT
-	TRBJ1-1	-	TRBV5-1	CASSFRVGGTEAFF	TGCGCCAGCAGCTTCCGGGTGGGGGGCACTGAAGCTTTCTTT
few	TRBJ2-1	TRBD2	TRBV4-3	CASSQDLSGGPLNEQFF	TGCGCCAGCAGCCAAGATCTTTCGGGAGGGCCTTTGAATGAGCAGTTCTTC
few	TRBJ2-1	TRBD2	TRBV4-1	CASSHTLAGINEQFF	TGCGCCAGCAGCCACACCTTAGCGGGGATAAATGAGCAGTTCTTC
-	TRBJ1-1	TRBD1	TRBV5-1	CASSPRDRANTEAFF	TGCGCCAGCAGCCCCAGAGACAGGGCGAACACTGAAGCTTTCTTT
few	TRBJ2-3	TRBD2	TRBV4-2	CASSQTGTSEADTQYF	TGTGCCAGCAGCCAAACCGGGACTAGCGAGGCAGATACGCAGTATTTT
once	TRBJ1-5	-	TRBV7-6	CASSSGYGQPQHF	TGTGCCAGCAGCTCAGGGTACGGTCAGCCCCAGCATTTT
-	TRBJ2-3	-	TRBV9	CASSVSRTNTDTQYF	TGTGCCAGCAGCGTAAGTAGGACTAACACAGATACGCAGTATTTT
-	TRBJ2-2	TRBD1	TRBV7-2	CASSLVGGTGATGELFF	TGTGCCAGCAGCTTAGTAGGCGGGACAGGGGCCACCGGGGAGCTGTTTTTT
-	TRBJ2-3	TRBD2	TRBV4-1	CASSPGGSGGTDTQYF	TGCGCCAGCAGCCCCGGTGGTAGCGGGGGCACAGATACGCAGTATTTT
-	TRBJ1-1	TRBD1	TRBV18	CASSPTTGQINTEAFF	TGTGCCAGCTCACCAACTACGGGACAGATAAACACTGAAGCTTTCTTT
-	TRBJ2-2	-	TRBV6-6	CASSYSSGARTGELFF	TGTGCCAGCAGTTACTCTTCAGGGGCGCGGACCGGGGAGCTGTTTTTT
-	TRBJ2-5	TRBD1	TRBV7-2	CASSLVTGGQTQYF	TGTGCCAGCAGCTTAGTGACAGGGGGGCAGACCCAGTACTTC
-	TRBJ2-1	-	TRBV6-1	CASSGTPWSPPSYNEQFF	TGTGCCAGCAGTGGGACACCCTGGTCGCCACCATCATACAATGAGCAGTTCTTC
-	TRBJ2-7	-	TRBV20-1	CSAIGTYEQYF	TGCAGTGCCATCGGGACTTACGAGCAGTACTTC
few	TRBJ2-1	TRBD2	TRBV9	CASSLRGLAGVGEQFF	TGTGCCAGCAGCTTACGGGGACTAGCGGGAGTTGGTGAGCAGTTCTTC
-	TRBJ1-3	-	TRBV9	CASSYMGGPGNTIYF	TGTGCCAGCAGCTATATGGGGGGTCCTGGAAACACCATATATTTT
-	TRBJ2-1	-	TRBV7-6	CASSLAQQGSSNEQFF	TGTGCCAGCAGCTTAGCGCAACAGGGATCAAGCAATGAGCAGTTCTTC
-	TRBJ2-1	TRBD2	TRBV5-4	CASSLAWVAGGYNEQFF	TGTGCCAGCAGCTTGGCCTGGGTAGCGGGAGGGTATAATGAGCAGTTCTTC
-	TRBJ2-1	TRBD1	TRBV6-6	CAGQGAYNEQFF	TGCGCCGGGCAGGGGGCCTACAATGAGCAGTTCTTC
-	TRBJ1-1	-	TRBV30	CGQLRRWAFF	TGTGGCCAACTCAGGCGTTGGGCCTTCTTT
-	TRBJ2-7	TRBD1	TRBV19	CASSIDRRQGGYEQYF	TGTGCCAGTAGTATAGACCGCCGACAGGGCGGGTACGAGCAGTACTTC
-	TRBJ1-4	-	TRBV7-6	CASSREFNEKLFF	TGTGCCAGCAGCCGAGAGTTTAATGAAAAACTGTTTTTT